Below are 4 T cell receptor beta chains sequenced from a single sample in a study of T cell responses to AZD1222 COVID-19 vaccine (dated by TCRdb to about 2021). Preparation of the library involved the immunoSEQ multiplex PCR assay. Held by TCRdb, this immuneACCESS table contains in-frame sequences only and omits some clones. Under half of the omission traces to an unresolved V gene where checked; the cause of the rest is unknown. The sample table holds 100,000 or so clones, of which nearly 90% were seen once. The top ten clonotypes cover roughly 15% of the sample. What this sample's time point label stands for: baseline before first vaccination. The input for sequencing was peripheral blood, taken on day 0 of AZD1222 vaccination. All receptors derive from an adult in good health.

This chain uses TRBV7-9 with TRBJ1-6; no reliable D call. The germline V gene encodes CDR1 SEHNR and CDR2 FQNEAQ (reference sequence). Trimming took 5 bases from V and 6 from J, leaving 11 bases between them. The CDR3 spans 14 residues. CDR3 in amino acids: CASSRIGPNSPLHF. The CDR3 bases are TGTGCCAGCAGCCGTATCGGACCTAATTCACCCCTCCACTTT.

J is TRBJ2-3 and V is TRBV30; TRBD1 matches 11 bases. V dropped 0 bases and J dropped 6; count of bases not matched to a gene: 5. Germline loops: CDR1 GTSNPN, CDR2 SVGIG (reference sequence). The length of the CDR3 is 15 residues. CDR3 residues: CAWSVRGTGGDTQYF. CDR3 coding DNA: TGTGCCTGGAGTGTACGGGGGACAGGGGGGGATACGCAGTATTTT.

This chain links TRBV5-4 with TRBJ2-1; TRBD2 matches at 7 bases. CDR1 is SGHNT, CDR2 YYREEE, per germline (reference sequence). V was pared by 1 base and J by 6 bases, with 10 bases of the junction left unmatched. The CDR3 has 16 amino acids. CDR3 in DNA: TGTGCCAGCAGCTTGAACCAAGCGGGGCGGTTCAATGAGCAGTTCTTC. Protein sequence: CASSLNQAGRFNEQFF.

The chain links TRBV4-2 to TRBJ2-2; TRBD2 might be the D (6 bases). This CDR3 contains 15 residues. Germline V CDR1 and CDR2: LGHNA, YNFKEQ. V gave up 4 bases and J gave up 4 bases, with 13 bases separating them. The CDR3 loop is CASSLAGQGTGELFF. CDR3 DNA sequence: TGTGCCAGCAGCCTCGCGGGGCAGGGCACCGGGGAGCTGTTTTTT.